This section outlines one TCR beta chain sequence together with its context. The CDR3 sequence is 12 residues long. Trimming removed 1 base at V and 9 bases at J, with 10 bases between. The germline V gene encodes CDR1 GTSNPN and CDR2 SVGIG (reference sequence). These data come from a study of shared clonotypes between healthy human individuals. Clones were sequenced by immunoSEQ multiplex PCR, and TCRdb holds only the in-frame ones, with some missing. The sample carries some 2,500,000 clones, roughly 92% recorded once. Sequencing input: naive CD4+ T cells from PBMCs. The subset: CD45RA+ positively selected. The sequence was obtained from a man younger than 35 in good health. Some clones in this sample may be carry-over from other donors' samples. The chain joins TRBV30 to TRBJ2-1, with D possibly matching TRBD1 (6 bases). CDR3 loop: CAWSGLGGEQFF. DNA for the CDR3: TGTGCCTGGAGTGGTCTAGGGGGTGAGCAGTTCTTC.